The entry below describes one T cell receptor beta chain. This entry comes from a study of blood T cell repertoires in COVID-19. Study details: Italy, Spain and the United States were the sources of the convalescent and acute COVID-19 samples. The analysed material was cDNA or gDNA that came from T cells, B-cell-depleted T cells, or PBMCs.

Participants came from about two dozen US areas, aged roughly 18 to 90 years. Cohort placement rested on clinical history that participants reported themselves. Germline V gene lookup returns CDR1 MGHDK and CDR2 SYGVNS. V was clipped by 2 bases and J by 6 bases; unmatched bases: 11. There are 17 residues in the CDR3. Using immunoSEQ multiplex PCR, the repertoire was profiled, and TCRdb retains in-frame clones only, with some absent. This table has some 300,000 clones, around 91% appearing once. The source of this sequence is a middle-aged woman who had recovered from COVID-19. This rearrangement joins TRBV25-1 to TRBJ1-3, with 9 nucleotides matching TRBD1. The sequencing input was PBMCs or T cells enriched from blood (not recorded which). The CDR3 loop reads CASSEERPGQGSNTIYF. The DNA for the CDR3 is TGTGCCAGCAGTGAAGAAAGGCCGGGACAGGGTTCAAACACCATATATTTT.